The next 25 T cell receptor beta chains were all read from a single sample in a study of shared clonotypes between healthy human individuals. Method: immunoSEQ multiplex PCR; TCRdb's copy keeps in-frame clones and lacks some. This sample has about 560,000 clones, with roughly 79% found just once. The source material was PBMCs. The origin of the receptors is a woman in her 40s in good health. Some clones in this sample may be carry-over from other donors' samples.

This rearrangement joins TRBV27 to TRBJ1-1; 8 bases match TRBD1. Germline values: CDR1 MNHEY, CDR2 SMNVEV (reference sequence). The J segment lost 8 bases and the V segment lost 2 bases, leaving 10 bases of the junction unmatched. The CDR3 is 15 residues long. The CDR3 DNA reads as TGTGCCAGCAGTTTACGGCCCCCAGGGGGCACCGAAGCTTTCTTT. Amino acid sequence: CASSLRPPGGTEAFF.

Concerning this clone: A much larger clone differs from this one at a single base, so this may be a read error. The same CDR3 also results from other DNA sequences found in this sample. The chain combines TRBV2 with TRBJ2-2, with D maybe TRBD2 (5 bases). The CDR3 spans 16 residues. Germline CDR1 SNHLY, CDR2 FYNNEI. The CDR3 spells CASSDVREWNTGELFF. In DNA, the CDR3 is TGTGCCAGCAGTGATGTAAGGGAGTGGAACACCGGTGAGCTGTTTTTT.

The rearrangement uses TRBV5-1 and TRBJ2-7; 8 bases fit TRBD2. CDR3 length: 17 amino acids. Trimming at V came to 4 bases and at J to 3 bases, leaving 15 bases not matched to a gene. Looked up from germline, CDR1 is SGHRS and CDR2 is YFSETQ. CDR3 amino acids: CASSPANSGRGNYEQYF. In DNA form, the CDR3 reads TGCGCCAGCAGCCCCGCCAATTCCGGGAGGGGAAACTACGAGCAGTACTTC.

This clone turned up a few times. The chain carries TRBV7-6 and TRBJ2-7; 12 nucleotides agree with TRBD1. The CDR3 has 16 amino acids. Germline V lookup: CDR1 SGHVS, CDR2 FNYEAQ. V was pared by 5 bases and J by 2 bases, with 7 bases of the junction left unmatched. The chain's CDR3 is CASSHGGTGGTYEQYF. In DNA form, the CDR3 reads TGTGCCAGCAGCCACGGGGGGACAGGGGGCACCTACGAGCAGTACTTC.

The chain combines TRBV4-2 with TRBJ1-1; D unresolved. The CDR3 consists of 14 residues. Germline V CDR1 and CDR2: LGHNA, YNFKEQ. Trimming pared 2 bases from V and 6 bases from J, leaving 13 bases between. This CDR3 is CASSQRSGIPEAFF. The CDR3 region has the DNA TGTGCCAGCAGCCAAAGGTCGGGTATACCTGAAGCTTTCTTT.

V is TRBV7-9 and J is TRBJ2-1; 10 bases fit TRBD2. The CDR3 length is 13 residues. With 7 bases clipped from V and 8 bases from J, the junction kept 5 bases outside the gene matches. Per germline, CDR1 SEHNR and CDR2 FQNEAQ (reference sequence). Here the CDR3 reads CASNQAGGDEQFF. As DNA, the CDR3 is TGTGCCAGCAACCAAGCGGGAGGGGATGAGCAGTTCTTC.

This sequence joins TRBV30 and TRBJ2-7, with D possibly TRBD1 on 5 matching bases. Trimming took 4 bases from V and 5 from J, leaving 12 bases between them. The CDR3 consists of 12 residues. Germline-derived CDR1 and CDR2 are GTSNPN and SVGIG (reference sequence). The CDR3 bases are TGTGCCTGGAATAGGGGCCCCCACGAGCAGTACTTC. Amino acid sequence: CAWNRGPHEQYF.

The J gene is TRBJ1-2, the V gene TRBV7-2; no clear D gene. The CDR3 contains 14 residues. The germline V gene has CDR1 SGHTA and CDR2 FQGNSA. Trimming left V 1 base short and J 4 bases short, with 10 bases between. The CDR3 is CASSLDWGSYGYTF. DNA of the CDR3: TGTGCCAGCAGCTTAGATTGGGGATCCTATGGCTACACCTTC.

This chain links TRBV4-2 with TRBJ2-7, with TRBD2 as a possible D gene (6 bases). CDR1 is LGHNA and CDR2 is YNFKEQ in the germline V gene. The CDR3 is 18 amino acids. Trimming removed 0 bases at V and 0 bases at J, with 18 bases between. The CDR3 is CASSQDPLSGMSSYEQYF. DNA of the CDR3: TGTGCCAGCAGCCAAGATCCCCTTAGCGGAATGAGCTCCTACGAGCAGTACTTC.

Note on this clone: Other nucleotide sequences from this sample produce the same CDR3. CDR3: CASSEGQGGNEQFF. The CDR3 DNA is TGTGCCAGCAGTGAGGGACAGGGTGGGAATGAGCAGTTCTTC. This chain joins TRBV6-4 and TRBJ2-1, with TRBD1 matching over 9 bases. Germline lookup yields CDR1 MRHNA and CDR2 SNTAGT. V lost 3 bases to trimming and J lost 7 bases; unmatched junction nucleotides: 4. The CDR3 contains 14 residues.

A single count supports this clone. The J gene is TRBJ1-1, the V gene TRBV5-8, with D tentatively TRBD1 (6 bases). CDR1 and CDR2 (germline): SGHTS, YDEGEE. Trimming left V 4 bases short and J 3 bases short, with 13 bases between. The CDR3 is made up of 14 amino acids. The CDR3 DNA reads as TGTGCCAGCAGCCTACAGGGTCCGGACACTGAAGCTTTCTTT. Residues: CASSLQGPDTEAFF.

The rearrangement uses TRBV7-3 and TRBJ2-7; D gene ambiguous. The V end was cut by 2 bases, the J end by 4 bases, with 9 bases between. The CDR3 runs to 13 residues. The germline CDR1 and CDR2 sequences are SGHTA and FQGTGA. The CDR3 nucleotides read TGTGCCAGCAGCTTAGGCGTGGAATACGAGCAGTACTTC. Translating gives CASSLGVEYEQYF.

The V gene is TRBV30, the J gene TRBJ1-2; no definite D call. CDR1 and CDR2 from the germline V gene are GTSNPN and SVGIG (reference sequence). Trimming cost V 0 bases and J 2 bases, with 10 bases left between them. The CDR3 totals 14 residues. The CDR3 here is CAWSVALANYGYTF. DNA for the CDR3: TGTGCCTGGAGTGTAGCCCTAGCCAACTATGGCTACACCTTC.

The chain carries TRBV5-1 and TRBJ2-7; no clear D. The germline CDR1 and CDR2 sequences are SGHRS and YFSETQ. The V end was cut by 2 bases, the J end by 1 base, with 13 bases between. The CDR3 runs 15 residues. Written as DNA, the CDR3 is TGCGCCAGCAGCTTATTTCCCCCCCCATCCTACGAGCAGTACTTC. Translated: CASSLFPPPSYEQYF.

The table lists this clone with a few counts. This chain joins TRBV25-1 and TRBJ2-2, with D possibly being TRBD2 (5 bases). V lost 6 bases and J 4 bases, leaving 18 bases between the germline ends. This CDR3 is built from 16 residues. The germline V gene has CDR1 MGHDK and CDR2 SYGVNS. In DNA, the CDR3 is TGTGCCAGCAGCCACGTGACTACGCCAGTCACCGGGGAGCTGTTTTTT. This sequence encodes CASSHVTTPVTGELFF.

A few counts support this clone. Here the CDR3 DNA reads TGCGCCAGCAGCACTCCGGACCCCGGGAACGAGCAGTACTTC. Protein product: CASSTPDPGNEQYF. V usage is TRBV5-1 and J usage is TRBJ2-7, with D perhaps matching TRBD2 (5 bases). This CDR3 spans 14 amino acids. Trimming took off 4 bases at V and 5 bases at J, with 16 bases between the two ends. Germline V gene sequence: CDR1 SGHRS, CDR2 YFSETQ.

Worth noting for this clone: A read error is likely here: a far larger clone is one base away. Here the CDR3 reads CASNHSSSGQETQYF. The CDR3, as DNA: TGTGCCAGCAACCATTCTTCTAGCGGCCAAGAGACCCAGTACTTC. The rearrangement joins TRBV4-2 to TRBJ2-5, with 7 bases lining up with TRBD2. Trimming removed 7 bases from V and 1 base from J; junction bases left unmatched: 9. CDR1 LGHNA and CDR2 YNFKEQ come from the germline V gene. This CDR3 has 15 residues.

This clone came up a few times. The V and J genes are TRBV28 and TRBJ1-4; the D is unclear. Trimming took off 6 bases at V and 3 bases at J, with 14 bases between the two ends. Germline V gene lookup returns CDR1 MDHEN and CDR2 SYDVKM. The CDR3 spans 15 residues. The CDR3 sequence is CASSLEGGPNEKLFF. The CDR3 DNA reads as TGTGCCAGCAGCCTGGAGGGAGGGCCTAATGAAAAACTGTTTTTT.

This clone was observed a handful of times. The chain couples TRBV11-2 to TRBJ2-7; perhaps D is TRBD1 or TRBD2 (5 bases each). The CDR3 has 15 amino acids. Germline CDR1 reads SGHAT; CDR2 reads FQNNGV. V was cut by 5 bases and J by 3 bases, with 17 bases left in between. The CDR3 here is CASSPAGGVSYEQYF. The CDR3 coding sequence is TGTGCCAGCAGCCCCGCTGGGGGAGTAAGCTACGAGCAGTACTTC. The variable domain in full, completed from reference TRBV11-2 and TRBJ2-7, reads EAGVAQSPRYKIIEKRQSVAFWCNPISGHATLYWYQQILGQGPKLLIQFQNNGVVDDSQLPKDRFSAERLKGVDSTLKIQPAKLEDSAVYLCASSPAGGVSYEQYFGPGTRLTVT.

CDR3 sequence: CSAPTNEKLFF. In DNA, the CDR3 is TGCAGTGCTCCAACTAATGAAAAACTGTTTTTT. The chain has TRBV20-1 and TRBJ1-4, with no clear D. This CDR3 has 11 residues. Germline loops: CDR1 DFQATT, CDR2 SNEGSKA (reference sequence). Trimming shortened V by 5 bases and J by 0 bases, and 1 base separated the two germline ends.

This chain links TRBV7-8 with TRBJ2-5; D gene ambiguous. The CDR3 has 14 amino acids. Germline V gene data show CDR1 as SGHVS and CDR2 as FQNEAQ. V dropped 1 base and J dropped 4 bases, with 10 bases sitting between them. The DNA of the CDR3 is TGTGCCAGCAGCTTAGGAACGACGGCAGAGACCCAGTACTTC. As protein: CASSLGTTAETQYF.

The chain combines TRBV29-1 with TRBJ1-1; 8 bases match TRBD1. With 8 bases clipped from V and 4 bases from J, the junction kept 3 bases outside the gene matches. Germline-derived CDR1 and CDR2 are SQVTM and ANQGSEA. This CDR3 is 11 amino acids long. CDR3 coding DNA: TGCAGCAGAACAGGGGGCACTGAAGCTTTCTTT. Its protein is CSRTGGTEAFF.

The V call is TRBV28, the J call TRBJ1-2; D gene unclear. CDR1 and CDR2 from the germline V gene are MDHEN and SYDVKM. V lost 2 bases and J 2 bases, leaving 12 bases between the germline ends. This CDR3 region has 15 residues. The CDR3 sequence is CASSLPPAQNYGYTF. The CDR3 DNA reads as TGTGCCAGCAGTTTACCCCCCGCGCAAAACTATGGCTACACCTTC.

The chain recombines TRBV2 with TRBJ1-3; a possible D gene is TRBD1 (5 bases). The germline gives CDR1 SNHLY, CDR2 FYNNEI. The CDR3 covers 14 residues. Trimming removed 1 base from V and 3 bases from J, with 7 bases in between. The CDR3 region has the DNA TGTGCCAGCAGTGAAGTCAGGGTTGGAAACACCATATATTTT. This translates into CASSEVRVGNTIYF.

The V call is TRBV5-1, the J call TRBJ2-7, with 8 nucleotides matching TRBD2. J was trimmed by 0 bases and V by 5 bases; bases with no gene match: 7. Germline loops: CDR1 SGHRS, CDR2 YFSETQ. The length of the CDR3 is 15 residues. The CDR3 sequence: CASRKTSGFSYEQYF. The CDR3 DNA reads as TGCGCCAGCAGGAAAACTAGCGGTTTCTCCTACGAGCAGTACTTC.